This section outlines one T cell receptor (beta chain) sequence together with its context. These data are taken from a study of shared clonotypes between healthy human individuals. Trimming shortened V by 11 bases and J by 5 bases, and 12 bases separated the two germline ends. Germline CDR1 and CDR2: MDHEN and SYDVKM. The CDR3 is 12 amino acids. Method: immunoSEQ multiplex PCR; TCRdb's copy keeps in-frame clones and lacks some. The sample yields some 1,600,000 clones, 95% to 99% seen once. This clonotype was sampled from a man between 25 and 39 years old in good health. The sequenced material came from naive CD4+ T cells sorted from blood. The subset is: CD45RA+ positively selected. The rearrangement joins TRBV28 to TRBJ1-4; tentatively, D is TRBD1 (5 bases). The chain's CDR3 is CAEGAGNEKLFF. The CDR3 DNA reads as TGTGCCGAAGGGGCCGGGAATGAAAAACTGTTTTTT.